This T cell receptor (beta chain) was observed in a study of blood T cell repertoires in COVID-19. On the study more broadly: Some COVID-19 samples were acute and others convalescent; all came from the United States, Italy and Spain. The cDNA or gDNA used as material had been derived from T cells, B-cell-depleted T cells, or PBMCs.

The trim removed 4 bases at V and 9 bases at J, leaving 5 bases unmatched. The V gene's germline CDR1 is SGHRS and CDR2 YFSETQ. This CDR3 region has 12 residues. Sequencing was performed with immunoSEQ multiplex PCR; in TCRdb, only in-frame clones are kept and a portion is missing. Here the sample spans 160,000 or so clones, 93% being singletons. The sequenced material came from peripheral blood. This sequence joins TRBV5-1 and TRBJ1-1, with 8 bases lining up with TRBD1. The receptor comes from a woman aged 55-69 years with COVID-19, enrolled during active disease. Here the CDR3 DNA reads TGCGCCAGCAGCCTTCGGACAGGGAAAGCTTTCTTT. It translates to CASSLRTGKAFF.